This T cell receptor beta chain is drawn from a study of blood T cell repertoires in COVID-19. Study background: Whether acute or convalescent, the COVID-19 samples came from the United States, Italy and Spain. PBMCs, B-cell-depleted T cells, or T cells provided the cDNA or gDNA that made up the material.

CDR1 is ENHRY and CDR2 is SYGVKD in the germline V gene. V was pared by 10 bases and J by 2 bases, with 3 bases of the junction left unmatched. This CDR3 has 13 residues. The table came from immunoSEQ multiplex PCR; TCRdb's copy has only in-frame clones and leaves some out. Altogether a few hundred thousand clones are present, 88% being singletons, with the ten largest covering about 14%. The chain links TRBV10-3 to TRBJ1-5; 9 bases fit TRBD1. Material for sequencing was PBMCs or T cells enriched from blood (not recorded which). The receptor comes from a woman in her forties or fifties with acute COVID-19. CDR3 coding DNA: TGTGCCACCGGGGACAGGGGCAATCAGCCCCAGCATTTT. It translates to CATGDRGNQPQHF.